These 22 T cell receptor beta chains were all obtained from the same sample, sequenced in a study of blood T cell repertoires in COVID-19. Using immunoSEQ multiplex PCR, the repertoire was profiled, and TCRdb retains in-frame clones only, with some absent. The table has approximately 240,000 clones, 75% to 85% seen once. What was sequenced was peripheral blood. The receptors originated from a woman aged 35 to 49 who had recovered from COVID-19.

The chain employs TRBV21-1 and TRBJ2-3; TRBD1 was called by the table and not checked on the DNA. TRBV21-1 corresponds to a pseudogene. The CDR3 is made up of 14 amino acids. The CDR3 is CASWAPHSTDTQYF. The CDR3 bases are TGTGCCAGCTGGGCCCCCCATAGCACAGATACGCAGTATTTT.

The genes are TRBV5-4 and TRBJ2-1, with 7 bases matching TRBD2. This CDR3 has 13 amino acids. Germline assignment: CDR1 SGHNT and CDR2 YYREEE (reference sequence). The V segment lost 7 bases and the J segment 2 bases; nucleotides outside the gene matches: 3. The CDR3 region is CASGRGTYNEQFF. CDR3 DNA sequence: TGTGCCAGCGGGCGGGGGACCTACAATGAGCAGTTCTTC.

The chain combines TRBV2 with TRBJ2-7; TRBD1 matches 8 bases. V was pared by 1 base and J by 8 bases, with 7 bases of the junction left unmatched. The CDR3 contains 14 residues. The germline V gene has CDR1 SNHLY and CDR2 FYNNEI. In nucleotides, the CDR3 is TGTGCCAGCAGTGAAGGGACAGGGCTTGGGCAGCAGTACTTC. It translates to CASSEGTGLGQQYF.

In this sample, this clone turned up once. This rearrangement joins TRBV18 to TRBJ2-2; 11 bases map to TRBD2. The CDR3 loop spans 16 amino acids. The germline gives CDR1 KGHSH, CDR2 LQKENI. Germline trimming cut 3 bases from V and 7 bases from J; bases unmatched to any gene: 7. Here the CDR3 DNA reads TGTGCCAGCTCACCCCCTAGCGGGGGGTATGGCGGGGAGCTGTTTTTT. Its translation: CASSPPSGGYGGELFF.

The V and J genes are TRBV10-3 and TRBJ1-1; TRBD1 matches at 10 bases. J gave up 3 bases and V 7 bases, and 2 bases lay outside the gene matches. Germline-derived CDR1 and CDR2 are ENHRY and SYGVKD. This CDR3 comprises 13 residues. CDR3 protein: CAIIGQGDTEAFF. The CDR3 DNA reads as TGTGCCATCATAGGACAGGGGGACACTGAAGCTTTCTTT.

The gene calls are TRBV20-1 and TRBJ2-3; tentatively, D is TRBD1 (5 bases). The V end was cut by 3 bases, the J end by 1 base, with 11 bases between. Germline loops: CDR1 DFQATT, CDR2 SNEGSKA (reference sequence). This CDR3 spans 14 amino acids. CDR3 sequence (DNA): TGCAGTGCTAGTCGGACAAGGGGCACAGATACGCAGTATTTT. Translating it yields CSASRTRGTDTQYF.

The chain employs TRBV7-9 and TRBJ2-1; D gene unclear. Trimming left V 2 bases short and J 4 bases short, with 9 bases between. Germline CDR1 reads SEHNR; CDR2 reads FQNEAQ (reference sequence). The CDR3 sequence is 14 residues long. CDR3 in amino acids: CASSLQQIYNEQFF. CDR3 sequence (DNA): TGTGCCAGCAGCTTACAACAGATATACAATGAGCAGTTCTTC. The whole variable domain, filled in from reference TRBV7-9 and TRBJ2-1, reads DTGVSQNPRHKITKRGQNVTFRCDPISEHNRLYWYRQTLGQGPEFLTYFQNEAQLEKSRLLSDRFSAERPKGSFSTLEIQRTEQGDSAMYLCASSLQQIYNEQFFGPGTRLTVL.

This sequence joins TRBV18 and TRBJ1-5, with D unresolved. This CDR3 comprises 15 residues. Germline assignment: CDR1 KGHSH and CDR2 LQKENI. V was shortened by 6 bases and J by 2 bases, with 14 bases between the two germline ends. The CDR3 region has the DNA TGTGCCAGCTCCGACGGGGTGGCGGGCAATCAGCCCCAGCATTTT. It specifies CASSDGVAGNQPQHF.

As DNA, the CDR3 is TGTGCCAGCAGTTACGGCCAAACAGATACGCAGTATTTT. It encodes CASSYGQTDTQYF. The V gene is TRBV6-5, the J gene TRBJ2-3, with D unresolved. CDR3 length: 13 residues. Germline values: CDR1 MNHEY, CDR2 SVGAGI. Trimming stripped 2 bases from V and 3 bases from J, with 6 bases between.

The count of this clone is one. The chain joins TRBV15 to TRBJ2-5; the D gene is possibly TRBD1 (6 bases). The ends were cut back, 0 bases at V and 1 base at J, with 21 bases in the middle. Germline V CDR1 and CDR2: LNHNV, YYDKDF (reference sequence). The length of the CDR3 is 19 residues. The CDR3 DNA sequence: TGTGCCACCAGCAGAGATAGTTTCCCCCACCGACAGGCCCAAGAGACCCAGTACTTC. Its protein is CATSRDSFPHRQAQETQYF. Supplemented by reference TRBV15 and TRBJ2-5, the full variable domain reads DAMVIQNPRYQVTQFGKPVTLSCSQTLNHNVMYWYQQKSSQAPKLLFHYYDKDFNNEADTPDNFQSRRPNTSFCFLDIRSPGLGDTAMYLCATSRDSFPHRQAQETQYFGPGTRLLVL.

V is TRBV7-9 and J is TRBJ1-1; the match to TRBD1 covers 9 bases. The V segment lost 7 bases and the J segment 8 bases; nucleotides outside the gene matches: 8. The CDR3 sequence is 13 residues long. Germline V CDR1 and CDR2: SEHNR, FQNEAQ (reference sequence). This CDR3 reads CASMERTGAEAFF. CDR3 bases: TGTGCCAGCATGGAGAGGACAGGGGCAGAAGCTTTCTTT.

This clone was observed at least ten times. The rearrangement links TRBV4-1 to TRBJ2-7, with 9 positions matching TRBD2. J gave up 7 bases and V 1 base, and 14 bases lay outside the gene matches. Germline CDR1 is MGHRA and CDR2 is YSYEKL. The CDR3 is made up of 17 amino acids. As DNA, the CDR3 is TGCGCCAGCAGCCAAGGAATATTGGGCGGGGGGGCTCTAGAGCAGTACTTC. Protein product: CASSQGILGGGALEQYF.

This clone turned up a few times. This chain links TRBV5-1 with TRBJ1-2, with D maybe TRBD1 (6 bases). Germline assignment: CDR1 SGHRS and CDR2 YFSETQ. This CDR3 contains 14 residues. Trimming cost V 3 bases and J 5 bases, with 14 bases left between them. In DNA, the CDR3 is TGCGCCAGCAGCTGGGGGCATATGTGGTATGGCTACACCTTC. It yields the protein CASSWGHMWYGYTF.

The chain uses TRBV28 and TRBJ2-1, with 14 positions matching TRBD2. CDR1 is MDHEN, CDR2 SYDVKM, per germline. CDR3 length: 15 residues. V lost 3 bases and J lost 9; bases outside the gene matches: 4. The CDR3 here is CASSLTSGGVSEQFF. In nucleotides, the CDR3 is TGTGCCAGCAGTTTGACTAGCGGGGGGGTCAGTGAGCAGTTCTTC.

This chain connects TRBV19 to TRBJ2-7; TRBD1 agrees at 9 bases. Germline CDR1 and CDR2: LNHDA and SQIVND (reference sequence). The CDR3 spans 14 residues. Trimming took 5 bases from V and 2 from J; bases not matched to a gene: 4. CDR3 sequence (DNA): TGTGCCAGTAGTCTCAGGACAGGGGCCTACGAGCAGTACTTC. Its protein product is CASSLRTGAYEQYF. Full variable domain (missing parts from reference TRBV19 and TRBJ2-7): DGGITQSPKYLFRKEGQNVTLSCEQNLNHDAMYWYRQDPGQGLRLIYYSQIVNDFQKGDIAEGYSVSREKKESFPLTVTSAQKNPTAFYLCASSLRTGAYEQYFGPGTRLTVT.

The CDR3 reads CATSRDRGGSEQYF. In DNA, the CDR3 is TGTGCCACCAGCAGGGACAGGGGGGGGAGCGAGCAGTACTTC. The chain uses TRBV15 and TRBJ2-7; 10 bases are shared with TRBD1. Germline CDR1 LNHNV, CDR2 YYDKDF (reference sequence). The CDR3 consists of 14 residues. Trimming removed 3 bases from V and 6 bases from J; junction bases left unmatched: 5.

The chain couples TRBV7-2 to TRBJ2-5, with D possibly TRBD1 on 5 matching bases. This CDR3 has 15 amino acids. Germline V CDR1 and CDR2: SGHTA, FQGNSA. The ends were cut back, 1 base at V and 2 bases at J, with 11 bases in the middle. The CDR3 DNA sequence: TGTGCCAGCAGCTTAGTGTCGCAGGGACAAGAGACCCAGTACTTC. This gives the protein CASSLVSQGQETQYF. The full variable domain, its missing parts supplied by reference TRBV7-2 and TRBJ2-5, is GAGVSQSPSNKVTEKGKDVELRCDPISGHTALYWYRQSLGQGLEFLIYFQGNSAPDKSGLPSDRFSAERTGGSVSTLTIQRTQQEDSAVYLCASSLVSQGQETQYFGPGTRLLVL.

The genes are TRBV7-2 and TRBJ1-1, with 12 bases that match TRBD1. Germline V CDR1 and CDR2: SGHTA, FQGNSA. Trimming removed 5 bases from V and 3 bases from J; junction bases left unmatched: 10. The CDR3 loop spans 17 amino acids. The CDR3 sequence is CASSRSGTGGLDTEAFF. CDR3 DNA: TGTGCCAGCAGCCGCTCCGGGACAGGGGGCTTAGACACTGAAGCTTTCTTT.

The chain is built from TRBV3-1 (or the pseudogene TRBV3-2) and TRBJ2-1, with 7 bases lining up with TRBD2. The CDR3 runs 16 residues. V lost 7 bases to trimming and J lost 2 bases; unmatched junction nucleotides: 11. Per germline, CDR1 LGHDT and CDR2 YNNKEL (reference sequence). CDR3 sequence reads: CASTISSGLPYNEQFF. The CDR3 nucleotides are TGTGCCAGCACCATTTCGTCGGGACTACCCTACAATGAGCAGTTCTTC.

The chain has TRBV6-5 and TRBJ2-1; 13 bases align to TRBD2. Germline trimming cut 6 bases from V and 5 bases from J; bases unmatched to any gene: 4. The CDR3 length is 15 residues. Germline CDR1 reads MNHEY; CDR2 reads SVGAGI. CDR3 nucleotides: TGTGCCAGCAGACCTGGACTAGCGGGGGACAATGAGCAGTTCTTC. This sequence encodes CASRPGLAGDNEQFF.

The rearrangement joins TRBV4-3 to TRBJ2-1, with 12 bases lining up with TRBD2. Unmatched junction bases numbered 6, after V lost 5 bases and J lost 7 bases. Germline CDR1 and CDR2: LGHNA and YSLEER. This CDR3 is 15 amino acids long. CDR3 DNA: TGCGCCAGCAGCGTGCTAGCGGGGGGGTTAAATGAGCAGTTCTTC. Translated: CASSVLAGGLNEQFF.

This CDR3 is CASSYYQGAEEKLFF. Written as DNA, the CDR3 is TGTGCCAGCAGTTACTATCAGGGGGCGGAGGAAAAACTGTTTTTT. The rearrangement joins TRBV6-5 to TRBJ1-4; TRBD1 aligns across 8 bases. CDR1 is MNHEY, CDR2 SVGAGI, per germline. The CDR3 covers 15 residues. The ends lost 1 base at V and 8 bases at J; junction bases unmatched: 6.